Below, 18 T cell receptor beta chains from the same sample are listed, as sequenced in a study of neurological immune-mediated disorders. A single record per CDR3 protein comes from TCRdb applying MiXCR to the 5' RACE reads. The sample consists of roughly 80,000 distinct CDR3 sequences, 10% of them appearing once. Sequencing was performed on PBMCs. The origin of the receptors is a man in his forties or fifties in good health.

This clonotype was seen a handful of times. The V call is TRBV5-1, the J call TRBJ2-5; TRBD2 aligns across 14 bases. Trimming took 7 bases from V and 4 from J; bases not matched to a gene: 12. Germline CDR1 reads SGHRS; CDR2 reads YFSETQ. This CDR3 is built from 17 residues. CDR3 sequence: CASCRQGTSGSGETQYF. In DNA form, the CDR3 reads TGCGCCAGCTGCCGACAGGGGACTAGCGGGAGCGGAGAGACCCAGTACTTC.

This clonotype was seen ten or more times. V usage is TRBV6-5 and J usage is TRBJ1-6; D remains ambiguous. The V and J ends lost 0 bases and 0 bases respectively, with 6 bases between them. Germline V lookup: CDR1 MNHEY, CDR2 SVGAGI. The CDR3 runs 16 residues. This chain's CDR3 is CASSYSDLSYNSPLHF. DNA for the CDR3: TGTGCCAGCAGTTACTCGGACCTCTCCTATAATTCACCCCTCCACTTT.

The gene calls are TRBV7-9 and TRBJ2-5; 10 bases align to TRBD2. Germline CDR1 and CDR2: SEHNR and FQNEAQ (reference sequence). V dropped 2 bases and J dropped 5; count of bases not matched to a gene: 17. The CDR3 covers 19 residues. In nucleotides, the CDR3 is TGTGCCAGCAGCTTACCCTTAGCGGCACTAGCGGGACCTGAGGAGACCCAGTACTTC. Translating it yields CASSLPLAALAGPEETQYF.

This clonotype was observed many times. V gene TRBV11-1 combines with J gene TRBJ2-5, with 7 positions matching TRBD1. Germline values: CDR1 SGHAT, CDR2 FQDESV (reference sequence). The CDR3 spans 16 residues. V was pared by 5 bases and J by 2 bases, with 11 bases of the junction left unmatched. In DNA, the CDR3 is TGTGCCAGCAGCCATTTAAGAACCAGGGGGCAAGAGACCCAGTACTTC. Protein: CASSHLRTRGQETQYF.

By sample share, this clonotype is medium-sized (0.01 to 0.1%). This chain uses TRBV5-1 with TRBJ2-1; 8 nucleotides align to TRBD1. In germline, CDR1 is SGHRS, CDR2 YFSETQ. With V trimmed by 2 bases and J by 5 bases, 6 bases remained unmatched. The length of the CDR3 is 15 residues. The CDR3 nucleotides read TGCGCCAGCAGCTTCGGACAGGGTGGGCACAATGAGCAGTTCTTC. It encodes CASSFGQGGHNEQFF.

This rearrangement joins TRBV12-3 or TRBV12-4 to TRBJ1-2; TRBD1 matches at 8 bases. The CDR3 has 16 residues. Unmatched junction bases numbered 11, after V lost 3 bases and J lost 5 bases. DNA of the CDR3: TGTGCCAGCAGTTTTGGACCACAGGGGGAGCGGTATGGCTACACCTTC. It specifies CASSFGPQGERYGYTF.

This clonotype occurred many times. The rearrangement links TRBV9 to TRBJ1-1; the D gene is possibly TRBD1 (6 bases). Germline V CDR1 and CDR2: SGDLS, YYNGEE. The CDR3 covers 14 residues. V shed 4 bases and J shed 1 base, with 11 bases lying between them. The CDR3 DNA follows: TGTGCCAGCAGCACCGGGACACGGAACACTGAAGCTTTCTTT. It codes for CASSTGTRNTEAFF.

In this sample, this clonotype turned up many times. V and J are TRBV11-2 and TRBJ2-6, with 9 bases identical to TRBD2. The CDR3 sequence is 22 residues long. Per the germline V gene, CDR1 is SGHAT and CDR2 is FQNNGV. V gave up 1 base and J gave up 3 bases; unmatched junction bases: 19. CDR3 coding DNA: TGTGCCAGCAGCTTAGGGCGGGGGGCTAGCGGGACCAACCCGTTTGGGGCCAACGTCCTGACTTTC. This translates into CASSLGRGASGTNPFGANVLTF. Looking up the rest from reference TRBV11-2 and TRBJ2-6 gives the full variable domain: EAGVAQSPRYKIIEKRQSVAFWCNPISGHATLYWYQQILGQGPKLLIQFQNNGVVDDSQLPKDRFSAERLKGVDSTLKIQPAKLEDSAVYLCASSLGRGASGTNPFGANVLTFGAGSRLTVL.

J is TRBJ2-2 and V is TRBV6-5; the D call may be TRBD1 or TRBD2 (5 bases each). CDR1 MNHEY and CDR2 SVGAGI come from the germline V gene. There are 15 residues in the CDR3. Trimming cost V 1 base and J 9 bases, with 15 bases left between them. The DNA for the CDR3 is TGTGCCAGCAGTTACTATTCCGGGGCTGTCTGGGAGCTGTTTTTT. As protein: CASSYYSGAVWELFF.

In the case of this clonotype: A clone one base away is much larger, so this may be a read error. The gene calls are TRBV6-4 and TRBJ1-1; a weak D match, TRBD1 (5 bases). Germline CDR1 and CDR2: MRHNA and SNTAGT. The CDR3 is 15 residues long. CDR3 nucleotide sequence: TGTGCCATCAGTGAGACTTGGGGCCCAAACACTGAAGCTTTCTTT. As protein: CAISETWGPNTEAFF.

This clonotype was picked up many times. The chain employs TRBV29-1 and TRBJ2-3, with D maybe TRBD1 (6 bases). Germline CDR1 and CDR2: SQVTM and ANQGSEA. The CDR3 contains 14 residues. Trimming cost V 4 bases and J 2 bases, with 13 bases left between them. CDR3 sequence reads: CSVAAGEVTDTQYF. CDR3 nucleotide sequence: TGCAGCGTTGCGGCAGGGGAAGTCACAGATACGCAGTATTTT.

The chain uses TRBV5-5 and TRBJ1-4; no clear D. The CDR3 runs to 16 residues. The V and J ends lost 0 bases and 4 bases respectively, with 13 bases between them. Germline V CDR1 and CDR2: SGHKS, YYEKEE (reference sequence). CDR3: CASSLAPGRHNEKLFF. As DNA, the CDR3 is TGTGCCAGCAGCTTGGCCCCAGGACGCCATAATGAAAAACTGTTTTTT.

This clonotype was counted ten times or more. This sequence joins TRBV5-1 and TRBJ1-4, with D possibly matching TRBD1 (5 bases). V was cut by 1 base and J by 6 bases, with 13 bases left in between. This CDR3 is 15 amino acids long. Germline V gene lookup returns CDR1 SGHRS and CDR2 YFSETQ. CDR3 protein: CASSLSGVGDEKLFF. The DNA for the CDR3 is TGCGCCAGCAGCTTGTCCGGAGTGGGGGATGAAAAACTGTTTTTT. Together with reference TRBV5-1 and TRBJ1-4, the CDR3 gives the full variable domain: KAGVTQTPRYLIKTRGQQVTLSCSPISGHRSVSWYQQTPGQGLQFLFEYFSETQRNKGNFPGRFSGRQFSNSRSEMNVSTLELGDSALYLCASSLSGVGDEKLFFGSGTQLSVL.

Ten or more counts support this clonotype. The chain is built from TRBV4-1 and TRBJ1-1, with D possibly being TRBD1 (5 bases). V lost 1 base, J lost 6 bases, and 15 bases lay in between. Looked up from germline, CDR1 is MGHRA and CDR2 is YSYEKL. The CDR3 loop spans 15 amino acids. The CDR3 DNA reads as TGCGCCAGCAGCCAAGGGTGGGGCAGCCTCCCTGAAGCTTTCTTT. Translated: CASSQGWGSLPEAFF.

This clonotype has a count of ten or more. This chain uses TRBV5-5 with TRBJ1-5; no firm D call. Trimming cost V 4 bases and J 4 bases, with 12 bases left between them. The CDR3 sequence is 14 residues long. Germline-derived CDR1 and CDR2 are SGHKS and YYEKEE (reference sequence). CDR3 DNA: TGTGCCAGCAGCCGACCGGGGAAAAATCAGCCCCAGCATTTT. Translated: CASSRPGKNQPQHF.

This clonotype came up many times. V gene TRBV5-1 combines with J gene TRBJ2-2, with D perhaps TRBD1 (6 bases). The CDR3 sequence is 15 residues long. In germline, CDR1 is SGHRS, CDR2 YFSETQ. Trimming removed 4 bases from V and 0 bases from J, with 10 bases in between. CDR3 bases: TGCGCCAGCAGCCCAGGACAGCCGAACACCGGGGAGCTGTTTTTT. Its protein product is CASSPGQPNTGELFF. The entire variable domain, with the rest obtained from reference TRBV5-1 and TRBJ2-2, is as follows: KAGVTQTPRYLIKTRGQQVTLSCSPISGHRSVSWYQQTPGQGLQFLFEYFSETQRNKGNFPGRFSGRQFSNSRSEMNVSTLELGDSALYLCASSPGQPNTGELFFGEGSRLTVL.

The rearrangement uses TRBV29-1 and TRBJ2-5, with D perhaps matching TRBD2 (5 bases). The CDR3 extends over 13 amino acids. CDR1 is SQVTM and CDR2 is ANQGSEA in the germline V gene. V was clipped by 3 bases and J by 2 bases, with 10 bases between them. The CDR3 coding sequence is TGCAGCGTTGACCGGGGTATTCAAGAGACCCAGTACTTC. Its protein product is CSVDRGIQETQYF.

There are a few counts of this clonotype. The chain joins TRBV11-2 to TRBJ2-7, with TRBD2 matching over 10 bases. The CDR3 contains 16 residues. The germline CDR1 and CDR2 sequences are SGHAT and FQNNGV. V lost 0 bases, J lost 3 bases, and 5 bases stayed unmatched. This chain's CDR3 is CASSLDEAGGVYEQYF. The CDR3 region has the DNA TGTGCCAGCAGCTTAGATGAAGCGGGGGGGGTCTACGAGCAGTACTTC.